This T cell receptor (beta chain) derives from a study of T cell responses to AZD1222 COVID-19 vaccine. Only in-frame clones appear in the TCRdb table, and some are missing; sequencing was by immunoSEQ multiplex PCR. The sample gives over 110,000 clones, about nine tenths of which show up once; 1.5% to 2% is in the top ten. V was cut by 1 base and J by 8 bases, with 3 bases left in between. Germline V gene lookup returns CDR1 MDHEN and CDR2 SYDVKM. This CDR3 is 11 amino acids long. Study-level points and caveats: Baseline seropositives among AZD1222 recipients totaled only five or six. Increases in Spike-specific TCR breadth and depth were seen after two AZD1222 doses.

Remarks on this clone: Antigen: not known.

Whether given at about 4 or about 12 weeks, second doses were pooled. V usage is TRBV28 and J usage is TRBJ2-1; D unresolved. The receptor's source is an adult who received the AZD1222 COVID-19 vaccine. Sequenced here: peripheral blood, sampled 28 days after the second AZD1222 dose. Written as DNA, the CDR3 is TGTGCCAGCAGTTTATTTTATGAGCAGTTCTTC. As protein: CASSLFYEQFF.